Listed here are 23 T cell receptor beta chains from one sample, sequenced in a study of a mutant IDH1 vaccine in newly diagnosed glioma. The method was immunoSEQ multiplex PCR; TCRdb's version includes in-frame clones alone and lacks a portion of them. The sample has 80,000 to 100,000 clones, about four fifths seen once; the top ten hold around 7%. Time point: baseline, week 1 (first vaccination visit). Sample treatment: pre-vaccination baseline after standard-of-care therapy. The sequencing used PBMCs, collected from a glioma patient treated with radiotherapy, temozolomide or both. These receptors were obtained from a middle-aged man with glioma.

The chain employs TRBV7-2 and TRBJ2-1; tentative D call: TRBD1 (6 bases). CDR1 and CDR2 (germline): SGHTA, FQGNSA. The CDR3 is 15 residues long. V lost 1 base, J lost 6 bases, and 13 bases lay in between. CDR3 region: CASSLENHRANEQFF. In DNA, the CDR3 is TGTGCCAGCAGCTTAGAAAACCACAGGGCCAATGAGCAGTTCTTC.

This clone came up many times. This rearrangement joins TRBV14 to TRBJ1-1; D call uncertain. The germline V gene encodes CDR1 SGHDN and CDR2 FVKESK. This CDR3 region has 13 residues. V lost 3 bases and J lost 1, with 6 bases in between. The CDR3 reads CASSQQSNTEAFF. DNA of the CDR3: TGTGCCAGCAGCCAGCAGTCGAACACTGAAGCTTTCTTT.

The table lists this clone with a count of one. The CDR3 coding sequence is TGTGCCAGCAGCTCCGCCTTGACAGGGACTGTCACTGAAGCTTTCTTT. Its protein is CASSSALTGTVTEAFF. This sequence joins TRBV7-6 and TRBJ1-1; 7 positions agree with TRBD1. Germline-derived CDR1 and CDR2 are SGHVS and FNYEAQ. V shed 4 bases, J shed 4 bases, and the junction held 12 bases outside the gene matches. This CDR3 contains 16 residues. The full variable domain, with the rest looked up from reference TRBV7-6 and TRBJ1-1, is GAGVSQSPRYKVTKRGQDVALRCDPISGHVSLYWYRQALGQGPEFLTYFNYEAQQDKSGLPNDRFSAERPEGSISTLTIQRTEQRDSAMYRCASSSALTGTVTEAFFGQGTRLTVV.

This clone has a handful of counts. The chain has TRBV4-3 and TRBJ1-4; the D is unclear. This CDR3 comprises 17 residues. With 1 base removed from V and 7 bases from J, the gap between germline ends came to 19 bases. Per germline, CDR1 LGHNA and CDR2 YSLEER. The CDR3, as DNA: TGCGCCAGCAGCCAAGCGAACTTGGGGTTAGGTGGTGAAAAACTGTTTTTT. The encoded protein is CASSQANLGLGGEKLFF.

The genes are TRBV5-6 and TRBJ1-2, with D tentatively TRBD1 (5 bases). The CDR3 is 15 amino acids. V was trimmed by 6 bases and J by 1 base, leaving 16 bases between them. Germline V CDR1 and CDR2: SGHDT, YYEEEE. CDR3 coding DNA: TGTGCCAGCACCAACCCGGGACGGAATAACTATGGCTACACCTTC. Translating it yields CASTNPGRNNYGYTF.

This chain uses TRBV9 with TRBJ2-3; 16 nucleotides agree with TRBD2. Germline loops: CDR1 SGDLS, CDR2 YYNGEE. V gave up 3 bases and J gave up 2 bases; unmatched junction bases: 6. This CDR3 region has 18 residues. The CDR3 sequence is CASSEGLAGGDPTDTQYF. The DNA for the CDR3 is TGTGCCAGCAGCGAGGGACTAGCGGGAGGGGACCCCACAGATACGCAGTATTTT.

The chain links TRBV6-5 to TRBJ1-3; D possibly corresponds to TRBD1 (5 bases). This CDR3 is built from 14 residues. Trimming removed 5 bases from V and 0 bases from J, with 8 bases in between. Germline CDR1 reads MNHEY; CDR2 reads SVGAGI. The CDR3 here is CASSPGTSGNTIYF. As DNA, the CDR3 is TGTGCCAGCAGTCCAGGGACCTCTGGAAACACCATATATTTT.

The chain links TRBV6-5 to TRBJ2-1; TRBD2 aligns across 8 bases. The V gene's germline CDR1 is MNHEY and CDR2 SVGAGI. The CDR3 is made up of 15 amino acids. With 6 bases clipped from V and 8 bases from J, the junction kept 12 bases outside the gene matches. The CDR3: CASSPYRGGLDEQFF. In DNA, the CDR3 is TGTGCCAGCAGCCCCTACCGGGGGGGACTCGATGAGCAGTTCTTC.

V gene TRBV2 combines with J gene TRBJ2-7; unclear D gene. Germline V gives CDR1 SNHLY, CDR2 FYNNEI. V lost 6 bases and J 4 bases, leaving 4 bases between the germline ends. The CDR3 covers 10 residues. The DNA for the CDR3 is TGTGCCAGCAGAGGATACGAGCAGTACTTC. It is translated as CASRGYEQYF.

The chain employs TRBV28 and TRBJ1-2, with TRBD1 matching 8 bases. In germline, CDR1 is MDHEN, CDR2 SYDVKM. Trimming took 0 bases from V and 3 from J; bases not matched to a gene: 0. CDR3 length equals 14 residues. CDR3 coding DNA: TGTGCCAGCAGTTTATGGGACAGGGACTATGGCTACACCTTC. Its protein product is CASSLWDRDYGYTF.

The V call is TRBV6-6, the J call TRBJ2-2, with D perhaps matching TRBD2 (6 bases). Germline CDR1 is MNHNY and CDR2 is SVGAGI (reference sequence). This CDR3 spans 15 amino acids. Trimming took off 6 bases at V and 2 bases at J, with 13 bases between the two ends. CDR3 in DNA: TGTGCCAGCAGCCCCCTAGCGTCTAACACCGGGGAGCTGTTTTTT. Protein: CASSPLASNTGELFF.

DNA of the CDR3: TGTGCCTGGAGTAAGGGTATCAGCGAGCAGTACTTC. Its translation: CAWSKGISEQYF. The rearrangement uses TRBV30 and TRBJ2-7; D ambiguous. The V end was cut by 2 bases, the J end by 6 bases, with 11 bases between. Germline V CDR1 and CDR2: GTSNPN, SVGIG (reference sequence). The CDR3 is made up of 12 amino acids.

The CDR3 DNA follows: TGTGCCAGCAGCCGAACCGGGACAGACAACATACTAGCCAAAAACATTCAGTACTTC. The encoded protein is CASSRTGTDNILAKNIQYF. The chain joins TRBV13 to TRBJ2-4; 7 bases line up with TRBD1. This CDR3 contains 19 residues. CDR1 and CDR2 from the germline V gene are PRHDT and FYEKMQ (reference sequence). V dropped 5 bases and J dropped 0; count of bases not matched to a gene: 16. The full variable domain, its missing parts supplied by reference TRBV13 and TRBJ2-4, is AAGVIQSPRHLIKEKRETATLKCYPIPRHDTVYWYQQGPGQDPQFLISFYEKMQSDKGSIPDRFSAQQFSDYHSELNMSSLELGDSALYFCASSRTGTDNILAKNIQYFGAGTRLSVL.

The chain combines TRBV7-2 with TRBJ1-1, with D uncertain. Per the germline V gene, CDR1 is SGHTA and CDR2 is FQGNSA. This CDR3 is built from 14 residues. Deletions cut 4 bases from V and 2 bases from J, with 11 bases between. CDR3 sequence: CASSSDWANTEAFF. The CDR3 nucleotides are TGTGCCAGCAGCTCCGATTGGGCCAACACTGAAGCTTTCTTT.

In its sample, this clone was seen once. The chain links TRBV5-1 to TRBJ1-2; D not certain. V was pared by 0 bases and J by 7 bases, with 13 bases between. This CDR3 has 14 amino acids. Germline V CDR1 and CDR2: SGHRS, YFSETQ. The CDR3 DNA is TGCGCCAGCAGCTTGGGAGGCCTAACTACTGGCTACACCTTC. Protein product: CASSLGGLTTGYTF.

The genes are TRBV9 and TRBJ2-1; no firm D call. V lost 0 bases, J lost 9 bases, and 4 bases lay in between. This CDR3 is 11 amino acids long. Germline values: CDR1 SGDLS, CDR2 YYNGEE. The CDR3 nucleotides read TGTGCCAGCAGCGTAGATGGTGAGCAGTTCTTC. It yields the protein CASSVDGEQFF.

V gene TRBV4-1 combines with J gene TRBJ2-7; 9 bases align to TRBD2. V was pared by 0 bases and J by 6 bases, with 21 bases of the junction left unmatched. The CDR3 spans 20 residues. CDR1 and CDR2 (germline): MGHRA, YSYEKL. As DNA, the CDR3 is TGCGCCAGCAGCCAAGATCGGGGCTCGCTTGGGGGTAGCGGGAGAGGCGAGCAGTACTTC. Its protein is CASSQDRGSLGGSGRGEQYF.

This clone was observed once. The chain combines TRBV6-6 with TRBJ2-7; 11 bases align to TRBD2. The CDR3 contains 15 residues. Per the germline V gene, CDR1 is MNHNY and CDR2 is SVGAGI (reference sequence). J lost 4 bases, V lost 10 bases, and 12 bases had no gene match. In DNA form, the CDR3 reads TGTGCCATAGGGGGTACCGGGACTAGCGGTTACGAGCAGTACTTC. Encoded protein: CAIGGTGTSGYEQYF.

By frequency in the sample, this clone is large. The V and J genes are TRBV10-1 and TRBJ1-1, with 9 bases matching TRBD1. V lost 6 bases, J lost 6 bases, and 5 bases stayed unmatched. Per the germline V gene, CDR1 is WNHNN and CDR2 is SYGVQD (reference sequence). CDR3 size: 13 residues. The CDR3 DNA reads TGCGCCAGCAGGGGACAGGGCAAGGCTGAAGCTTTCTTT. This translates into CASRGQGKAEAFF.

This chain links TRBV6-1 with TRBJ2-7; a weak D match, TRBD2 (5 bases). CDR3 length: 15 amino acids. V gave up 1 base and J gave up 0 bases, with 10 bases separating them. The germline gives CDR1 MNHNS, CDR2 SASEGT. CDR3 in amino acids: CASSEDEGGSYEQYF. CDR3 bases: TGTGCCAGCAGTGAAGATGAGGGCGGCTCCTACGAGCAGTACTTC.

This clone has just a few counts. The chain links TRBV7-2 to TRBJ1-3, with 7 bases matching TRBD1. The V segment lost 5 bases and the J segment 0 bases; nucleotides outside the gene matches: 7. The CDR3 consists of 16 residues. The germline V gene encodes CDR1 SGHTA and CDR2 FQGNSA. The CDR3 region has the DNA TGTGCCAGCAGCAGAAGGGACAGTTTCTCTGGAAACACCATATATTTT. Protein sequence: CASSRRDSFSGNTIYF.

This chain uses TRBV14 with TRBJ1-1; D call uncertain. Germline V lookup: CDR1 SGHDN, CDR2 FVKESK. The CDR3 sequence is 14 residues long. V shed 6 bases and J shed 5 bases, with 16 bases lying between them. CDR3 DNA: TGTGCCAGCAGTAGATTGGGATTTCTAACTGAAGCTTTCTTT. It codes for CASSRLGFLTEAFF.

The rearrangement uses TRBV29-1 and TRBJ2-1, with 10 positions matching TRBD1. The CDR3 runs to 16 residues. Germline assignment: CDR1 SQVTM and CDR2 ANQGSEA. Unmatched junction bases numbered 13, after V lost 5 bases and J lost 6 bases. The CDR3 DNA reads TGCAGCGTTCCCTCTATGTCCCGGGACAGGGGCAATGAGCAGTTCTTC. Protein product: CSVPSMSRDRGNEQFF.